The table lists the clone carrying this T cell receptor beta chain with many counts. Antigen: not known. The data originate from a study of early T cells in non-severe SARS-CoV-2 infection. One entry per CDR3 protein, called by TCRdb with MiXCR from the 5' RACE reads. The sample has fewer than 30,000 distinct CDR3 sequences; roughly 5.4% are singletons. With 6 bases removed from V and 3 bases from J, the gap between germline ends came to 15 bases. CDR3 length: 14 residues. Germline V gene lookup returns CDR1 DFQATT and CDR2 SNEGSKA (reference sequence). Findings and limits, study-wide: The matching step, a VDJdb search, favored anti-spike CD8 responses and missed private and CD4 specificities.

The chain uses TRBV20-1 and TRBJ2-1; D might be TRBD1 or TRBD2, each matching 5 bases. The receptor was isolated from an adult who was a healthcare worker with PCR-confirmed SARS-CoV-2 infection or an uninfected control (not recorded which). Sequenced: whole blood. The CDR3 coding sequence is TGCAGTGCCGCGGACACCGGGGTCTACAATGAGCAGTTCTTC. This gives the protein CSAADTGVYNEQFF.